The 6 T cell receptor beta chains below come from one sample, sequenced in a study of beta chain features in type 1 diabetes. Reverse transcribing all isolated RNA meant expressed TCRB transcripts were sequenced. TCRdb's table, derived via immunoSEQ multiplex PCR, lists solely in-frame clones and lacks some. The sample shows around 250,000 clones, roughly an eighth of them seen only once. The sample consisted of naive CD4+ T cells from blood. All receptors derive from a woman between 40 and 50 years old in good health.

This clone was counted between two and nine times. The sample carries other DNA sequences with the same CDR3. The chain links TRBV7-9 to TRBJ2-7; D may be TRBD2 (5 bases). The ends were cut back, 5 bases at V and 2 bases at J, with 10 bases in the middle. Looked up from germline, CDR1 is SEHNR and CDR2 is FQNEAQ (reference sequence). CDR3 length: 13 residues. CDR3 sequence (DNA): TGTGCCAGCAGCCGCGGGCAGCCCTACGAGCAGTACTTC. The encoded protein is CASSRGQPYEQYF.

CDR3 protein: CASSDGRGRNGYTF. Written as DNA, the CDR3 is TGTGCCAGCAGTGATGGCAGGGGGAGGAATGGCTACACCTTC. The chain is built from TRBV2 and TRBJ1-2; 7 bases match TRBD1. Germline V gene data show CDR1 as SNHLY and CDR2 as FYNNEI. Unmatched junction bases numbered 7, after V lost 3 bases and J lost 6 bases. This CDR3 is 14 amino acids long.

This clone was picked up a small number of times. CDR3 sequence reads: CASSPPTVTDTQYF. The DNA for the CDR3 is TGTGCCAGCTCACCACCGACTGTTACAGATACGCAGTATTTT. The chain has TRBV18 and TRBJ2-3; the D is unclear. The CDR3 runs 14 residues. Trimming removed 0 bases from V and 3 bases from J, with 7 bases in between. In germline, CDR1 is KGHSH, CDR2 LQKENI.

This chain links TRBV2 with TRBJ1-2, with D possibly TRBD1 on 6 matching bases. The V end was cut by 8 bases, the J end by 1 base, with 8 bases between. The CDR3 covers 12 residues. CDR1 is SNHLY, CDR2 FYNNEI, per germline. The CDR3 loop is CASRDINYGYTF. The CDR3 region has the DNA TGTGCCAGCCGGGACATTAACTATGGCTACACCTTC.

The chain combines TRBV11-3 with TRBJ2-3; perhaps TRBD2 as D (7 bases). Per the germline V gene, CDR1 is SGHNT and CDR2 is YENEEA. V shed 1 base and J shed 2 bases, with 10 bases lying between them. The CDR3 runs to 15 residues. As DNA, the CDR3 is TGTGCCAGCAGCTTAGCCGGGGGGCCCACAGATACGCAGTATTTT. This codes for CASSLAGGPTDTQYF. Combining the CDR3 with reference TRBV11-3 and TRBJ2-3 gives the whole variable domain EAGVVQSPRYKIIEKKQPVAFWCNPISGHNTLYWYLQNLGQGPELLIRYENEEAVDDSQLPKDRFSAERLKGVDSTLKIQPAELGDSAVYLCASSLAGGPTDTQYFGPGTRLTVL.

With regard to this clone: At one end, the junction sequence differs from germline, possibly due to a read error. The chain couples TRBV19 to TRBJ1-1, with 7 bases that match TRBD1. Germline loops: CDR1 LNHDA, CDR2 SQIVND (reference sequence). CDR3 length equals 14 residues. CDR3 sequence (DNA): TGTGCCAGTAGTGAAGACAGGGTGAAAACTGAAGCTTTCTTT. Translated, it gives CASSEDRVKTEAFF.